A single sample gave rise to the 9 T cell receptor beta chains below, sequenced in a study of blood T cell repertoires in COVID-19. The repertoire was sequenced with immunoSEQ multiplex PCR; TCRdb's copy has only in-frame clones and lacks some. The sample lists 80,000 to 100,000 clones, roughly 86% occurring once. Sequenced input: peripheral blood. Receptors were obtained from a man aged 45 to 65 with acute or convalescent COVID-19.

The V and J genes are TRBV21-1 and TRBJ1-2; TRBD1, the table's D call, was not compared with the DNA. TRBV21-1 is annotated as a pseudogene. The CDR3 has 16 residues. The CDR3 loop is CASSKSTGGPFYGYTF. Written as DNA, the CDR3 is TGTGCCAGCAGCAAAAGTACAGGGGGCCCCTTCTATGGCTACACCTTC.

The CDR3 region has the DNA TGCGCCAGCAGCACAGGGGGTCTTAAGTACGAGCAGTACTTC. The encoded protein is CASSTGGLKYEQYF. This chain joins TRBV4-1 and TRBJ2-7, with 8 bases that match TRBD1. The germline V gene has CDR1 MGHRA and CDR2 YSYEKL. V lost 5 bases and J lost 4; bases outside the gene matches: 7. The CDR3 totals 14 residues.

This clone was seen only once. V gene TRBV28 combines with J gene TRBJ1-5; 9 positions match TRBD1. CDR1 is MDHEN and CDR2 is SYDVKM in the germline V gene. The junction had 12 bases not matched to a gene; V was cut back by 9 bases and J by 6 bases. The CDR3 is 15 amino acids. This chain's CDR3 is CASAPHTGGGQPQHF. The CDR3 nucleotides read TGTGCCAGTGCACCCCATACAGGGGGCGGTCAGCCCCAGCATTTT.

This chain connects TRBV2 to TRBJ2-5; TRBD2 might be the D (7 bases). V lost 6 bases to trimming and J lost 4 bases, with 12 bases between them. Germline CDR1 reads SNHLY; CDR2 reads FYNNEI. This CDR3 is built from 13 residues. The CDR3 here is CASSRRGGETQYF. In DNA form, the CDR3 reads TGTGCCAGCAGCCGGAGGGGGGGAGAGACCCAGTACTTC. Looking up the rest from reference TRBV2 and TRBJ2-5 gives the full variable domain: EPEVTQTPSHQVTQMGQEVILRCVPISNHLYFYWYRQILGQKVEFLVSFYNNEISEKSEIFDDQFSVERPDGSNFTLKIRSTKLEDSAMYFCASSRRGGETQYFGPGTRLLVL.

V and J are TRBV6-5 and TRBJ2-7; 10 nucleotides agree with TRBD2. Losses at the gene ends were 2 bases for V and 2 bases for J; bases not matched to a gene: 3. The germline V gene has CDR1 MNHEY and CDR2 SVGAGI. This CDR3 has 15 residues. CDR3 loop: CASSYRAGGTYEQYF. DNA for the CDR3: TGTGCCAGCAGTTACAGAGCGGGAGGGACCTACGAGCAGTACTTC.

J is TRBJ1-2 and V is TRBV5-1; the D is unclear. This CDR3 is 13 amino acids long. The ends were cut back, 3 bases at V and 7 bases at J, with 13 bases in the middle. Germline CDR1 and CDR2: SGHRS and YFSETQ. The CDR3 loop reads CASSYPGQGGYTF. The CDR3 DNA is TGCGCCAGCAGCTATCCAGGCCAAGGTGGCTACACCTTC.

V gene TRBV5-6 combines with J gene TRBJ2-1; no clear D. Trimming shortened V by 2 bases and J by 2 bases, and 8 bases separated the two germline ends. The CDR3 covers 14 residues. Germline V gives CDR1 SGHDT, CDR2 YYEEEE. CDR3 amino acids: CASSLGRTYNEQFF. The CDR3 nucleotides read TGTGCCAGCAGCTTAGGCAGGACCTACAATGAGCAGTTCTTC.

This chain's CDR3 is CASSLESRRLRTDTQYF. The CDR3, as DNA: TGTGCCAGCAGCTTAGAATCCCGCAGGCTCCGCACAGATACGCAGTATTTT. This chain uses TRBV7-2 with TRBJ2-3; no definite D call. Germline-derived CDR1 and CDR2 are SGHTA and FQGNSA. Trimming cost V 1 base and J 1 base, with 15 bases left between them. The CDR3 is 17 amino acids.

This chain uses TRBV5-4 with TRBJ1-2; TRBD1 matches 11 bases. The V segment lost 5 bases and the J segment 8 bases; nucleotides outside the gene matches: 8. This CDR3 has 14 residues. Germline-derived CDR1 and CDR2 are SGHNT and YYREEE (reference sequence). The CDR3 sequence is CASRPGQGAEGYTF. In DNA form, the CDR3 reads TGTGCCAGCAGACCTGGACAGGGGGCGGAAGGCTACACCTTC.